This section outlines one TCR beta chain sequence together with its context. Looked up from germline, CDR1 is MGHDK and CDR2 is SYGVNS. The ends lost 6 bases at V and 3 bases at J; junction bases unmatched: 14. There are 17 residues in the CDR3. The source of the sample is a study of blood T cell repertoires in COVID-19. Study information: COVID-19 samples from acute and convalescent phases originated in the United States, Italy and Spain.

Data came from immunoSEQ multiplex PCR; TCRdb stores just in-frame clones and leaves some out. Of about 300,000 clones listed, nearly 90% are singletons. It was within 2 weeks before study entry that exposed participants met a COVID-19 case. The clonotype originates from a woman aged 45-59 years who had been exposed to COVID-19. The chain links TRBV25-1 to TRBJ1-5; 7 bases fit TRBD1. The sample consisted of PBMCs or T cells enriched from blood (not recorded which). The CDR3 loop reads CASRSPETGRSNQPQHF. The CDR3 DNA reads TGTGCCAGCAGAAGTCCTGAGACAGGGAGGTCCAATCAGCCCCAGCATTTT. The full variable domain, completed using reference TRBV25-1 and TRBJ1-5, is EADIYQTPRYLVIGTGKKITLECSQTMGHDKMYWYQQDPGMELHLIHYSYGVNSTEKGDLSSESTVSRIRTEHFPLTLESARPSHTSQYLCASRSPETGRSNQPQHFGDGTRLSIL.